Listed here are 7 T cell receptor beta chains from one sample, sequenced in a study of blood T cell repertoires in COVID-19. Only in-frame clones appear in the TCRdb table, and some are missing; sequencing was by immunoSEQ multiplex PCR. The table records under 95,000 clones, 83% of them present only once. Sequencing was carried out using peripheral blood. The receptors come from a woman older than 75 with acute or convalescent COVID-19.

This sequence joins TRBV14 and TRBJ2-7; D is ambiguous. The germline V gene has CDR1 SGHDN and CDR2 FVKESK. Deletions cut 8 bases from V and 2 bases from J, with 19 bases between. The CDR3 runs 15 residues. Written as DNA, the CDR3 is TGTGCCAGCGTTTTATTAGAACTCCTAACCTACGAGCAGTACTTC. Translation gives CASVLLELLTYEQYF.

This sequence joins TRBV5-1 and TRBJ2-1; 10 positions agree with TRBD2. The germline V gene encodes CDR1 SGHRS and CDR2 YFSETQ. The CDR3 has 15 residues. Trimming removed 0 bases from V and 7 bases from J; junction bases left unmatched: 4. CDR3 loop: CASSLASGSTNEQFF. As DNA, the CDR3 is TGCGCCAGCAGCTTGGCTAGCGGGAGTACAAATGAGCAGTTCTTC.

This clone has ten or more counts. The V gene is TRBV7-9, the J gene TRBJ1-4, with 9 positions matching TRBD1. Per germline, CDR1 SEHNR and CDR2 FQNEAQ (reference sequence). The CDR3 runs to 13 residues. With 5 bases clipped from V and 7 bases from J, the junction kept 2 bases outside the gene matches. The CDR3 coding sequence is TGTGCCAGCAGCAGGGACAGGGTTGAAAAACTGTTTTTT. It is translated as CASSRDRVEKLFF.

The chain recombines TRBV7-9 with TRBJ2-5; D is uncertain. Trimming cost V 4 bases and J 0 bases, with 12 bases left between them. This CDR3 contains 15 residues. Germline V gene data show CDR1 as SEHNR and CDR2 as FQNEAQ (reference sequence). The CDR3 is CASSSLTGYQETQYF. CDR3 sequence (DNA): TGTGCCAGCAGCTCCCTCACCGGGTACCAAGAGACCCAGTACTTC.

This chain links TRBV3-1 (or the pseudogene TRBV3-2) with TRBJ1-1; TRBD1 matches at 8 bases. Trimming cost V 3 bases and J 0 bases; bases outside gene matches: 3. The CDR3 is 15 residues long. Germline CDR1 and CDR2: LGHDT and YNNKEL (reference sequence). CDR3 in amino acids: CASSQGTGMNTEAFF. CDR3 DNA: TGTGCCAGCAGCCAGGGGACAGGCATGAACACTGAAGCTTTCTTT.

The chain joins TRBV19 to TRBJ2-7, with 8 bases lining up with TRBD2. The CDR3 length is 15 residues. Germline CDR1 reads LNHDA; CDR2 reads SQIVND (reference sequence). Germline trimming cut 5 bases from V and 4 bases from J; bases unmatched to any gene: 10. CDR3 DNA sequence: TGTGCCAGTAGTGTCGGGACTAGTAGCGGGTACGAGCAGTACTTC. It translates to CASSVGTSSGYEQYF.

The chain recombines TRBV5-1 with TRBJ2-4, with 8 nucleotides matching TRBD1. J gave up 2 bases and V 0 bases, and 4 bases lay outside the gene matches. This CDR3 comprises 16 residues. Germline CDR1 and CDR2: SGHRS and YFSETQ. In DNA form, the CDR3 reads TGCGCCAGCAGCTTGGGCCAGGGGGCATCCAAAAACATTCAGTACTTC. Encoded protein: CASSLGQGASKNIQYF.